This T cell receptor beta chain stems from a study of blood T cell repertoires in COVID-19. Looking at the study overall: COVID-19 samples, acute and convalescent, were from the United States, Italy and Spain. T cells, B-cell-depleted T cells, or PBMCs supplied cDNA or gDNA.

In the study's own analysis: Amplifying reference gene primers gave estimates of nucleated cell counts. Method: immunoSEQ multiplex PCR; TCRdb's copy keeps in-frame clones and lacks some. V and J calls and clone size follow that table, whereas D and trimming were derived from the DNA. There are 120,000 to 150,000 clones in the sample; about four fifths occur only once, and around 4.8% lies in the top ten. Germline loops: CDR1 LNHDA, CDR2 SQIVND (reference sequence). The length of the CDR3 is 16 residues. V dropped 5 bases and J dropped 2; count of bases not matched to a gene: 7. This clone appeared a single time.

Sequences were obtained from peripheral blood. V usage is TRBV19 and J usage is TRBJ2-4; 9 nucleotides match TRBD1. This TCR derives from a human donor in a cohort sampled during active COVID-19. The CDR3 bases are TGTGCCAGTAGTGTATCCGGGACAGGGACCAAAAACATTCAGTACTTC. Protein: CASSVSGTGTKNIQYF.